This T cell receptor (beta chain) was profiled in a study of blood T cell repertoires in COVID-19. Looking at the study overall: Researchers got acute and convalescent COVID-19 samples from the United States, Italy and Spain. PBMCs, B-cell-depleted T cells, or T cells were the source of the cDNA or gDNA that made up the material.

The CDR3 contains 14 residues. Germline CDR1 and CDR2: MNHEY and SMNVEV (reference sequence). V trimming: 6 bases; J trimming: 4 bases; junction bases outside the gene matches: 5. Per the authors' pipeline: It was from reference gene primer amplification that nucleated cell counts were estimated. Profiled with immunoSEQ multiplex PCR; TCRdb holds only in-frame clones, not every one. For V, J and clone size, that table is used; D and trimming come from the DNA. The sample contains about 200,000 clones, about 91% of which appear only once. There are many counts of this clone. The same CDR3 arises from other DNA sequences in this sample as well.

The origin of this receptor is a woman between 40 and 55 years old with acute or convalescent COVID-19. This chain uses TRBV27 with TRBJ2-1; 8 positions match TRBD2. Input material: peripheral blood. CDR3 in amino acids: CASSGGAGYNEQFF. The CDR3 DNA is TGTGCCAGCAGCGGGGGGGCGGGTTACAATGAGCAGTTCTTC.